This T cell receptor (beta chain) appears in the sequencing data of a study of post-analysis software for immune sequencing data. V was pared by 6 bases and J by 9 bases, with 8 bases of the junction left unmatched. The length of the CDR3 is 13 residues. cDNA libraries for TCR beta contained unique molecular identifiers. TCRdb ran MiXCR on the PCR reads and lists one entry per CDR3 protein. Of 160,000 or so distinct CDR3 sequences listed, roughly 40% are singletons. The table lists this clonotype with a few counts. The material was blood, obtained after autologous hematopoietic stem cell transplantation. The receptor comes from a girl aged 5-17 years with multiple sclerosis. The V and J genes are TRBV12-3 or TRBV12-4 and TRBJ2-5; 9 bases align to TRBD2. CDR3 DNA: TGTGCCAGCAGGGGACTAGCAGCTGAGGCCCAGTACTTC. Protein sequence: CASRGLAAEAQYF.